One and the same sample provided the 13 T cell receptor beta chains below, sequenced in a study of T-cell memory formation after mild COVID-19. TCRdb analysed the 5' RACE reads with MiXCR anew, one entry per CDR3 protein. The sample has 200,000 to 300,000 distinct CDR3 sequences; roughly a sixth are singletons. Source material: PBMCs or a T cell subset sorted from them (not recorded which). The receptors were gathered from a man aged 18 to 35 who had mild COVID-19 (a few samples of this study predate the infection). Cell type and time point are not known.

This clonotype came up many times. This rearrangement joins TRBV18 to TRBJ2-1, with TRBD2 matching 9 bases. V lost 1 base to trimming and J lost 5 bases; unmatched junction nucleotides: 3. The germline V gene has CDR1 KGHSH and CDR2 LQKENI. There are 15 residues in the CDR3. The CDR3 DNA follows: TGTGCCAGCTCACCACAGCGGGGGGATGACAATGAGCAGTTCTTC. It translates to CASSPQRGDDNEQFF. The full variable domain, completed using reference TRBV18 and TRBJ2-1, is NAGVMQNPRHLVRRRGQEARLRCSPMKGHSHVYWYRQLPEEGLKFMVYLQKENIIDESGMPKERFSAEFPKEGPSILRIQQVVRGDSAAYFCASSPQRGDDNEQFFGPGTRLTVL.

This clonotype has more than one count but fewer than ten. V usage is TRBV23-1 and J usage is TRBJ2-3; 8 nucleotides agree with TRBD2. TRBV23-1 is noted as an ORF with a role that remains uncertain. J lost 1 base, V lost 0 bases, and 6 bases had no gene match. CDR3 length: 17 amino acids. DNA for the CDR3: TGCGCCAGCAGTCAATCGAGAATAGCGGGGCGCACAGATACGCAGTATTTT. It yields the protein CASSQSRIAGRTDTQYF.

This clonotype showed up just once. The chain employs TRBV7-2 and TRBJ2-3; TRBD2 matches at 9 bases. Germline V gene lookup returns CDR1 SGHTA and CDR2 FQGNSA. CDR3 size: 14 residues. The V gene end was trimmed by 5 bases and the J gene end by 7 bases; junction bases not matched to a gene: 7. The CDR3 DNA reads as TGTGCCAGCAGCCTCCCTAGCGGGGTTAATACGCAGTATTTT. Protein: CASSLPSGVNTQYF.

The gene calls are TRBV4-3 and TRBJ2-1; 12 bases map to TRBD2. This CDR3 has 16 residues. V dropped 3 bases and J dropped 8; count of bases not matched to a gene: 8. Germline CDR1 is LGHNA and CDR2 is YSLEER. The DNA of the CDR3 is TGCGCCAGCAGCCAGCAGACTAGCGGGGGTATAGATGAGCAGTTCTTC. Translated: CASSQQTSGGIDEQFF.

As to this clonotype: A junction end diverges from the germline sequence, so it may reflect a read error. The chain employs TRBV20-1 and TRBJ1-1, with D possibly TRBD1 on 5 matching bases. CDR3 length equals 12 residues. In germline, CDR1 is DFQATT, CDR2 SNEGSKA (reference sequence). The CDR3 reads CSLGGWSTEALF. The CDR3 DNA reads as TGCAGCCTGGGGGGGTGGAGCACTGAAGCTTTATTT.

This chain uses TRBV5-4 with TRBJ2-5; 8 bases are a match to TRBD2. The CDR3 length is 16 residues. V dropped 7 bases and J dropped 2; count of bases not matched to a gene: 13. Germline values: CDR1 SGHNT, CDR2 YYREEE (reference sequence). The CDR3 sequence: CASRQALAGPQETQYF. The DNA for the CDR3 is TGTGCCAGCCGACAAGCCTTAGCGGGGCCGCAAGAGACCCAGTACTTC.

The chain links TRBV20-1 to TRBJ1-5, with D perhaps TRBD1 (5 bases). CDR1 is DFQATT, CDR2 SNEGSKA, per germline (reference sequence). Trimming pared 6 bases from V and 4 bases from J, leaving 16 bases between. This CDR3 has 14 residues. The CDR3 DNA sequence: TGCAGTGCCCGTCTCGGGGGGTCGAATCAGCCCCAGCATTTT. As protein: CSARLGGSNQPQHF.

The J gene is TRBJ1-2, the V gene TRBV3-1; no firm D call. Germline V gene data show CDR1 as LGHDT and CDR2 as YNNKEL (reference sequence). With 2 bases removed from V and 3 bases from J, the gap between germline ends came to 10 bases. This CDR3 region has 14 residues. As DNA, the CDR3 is TGTGCCAGCAGCCAATTAGGTGTTGACTATGGCTACACCTTC. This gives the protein CASSQLGVDYGYTF.

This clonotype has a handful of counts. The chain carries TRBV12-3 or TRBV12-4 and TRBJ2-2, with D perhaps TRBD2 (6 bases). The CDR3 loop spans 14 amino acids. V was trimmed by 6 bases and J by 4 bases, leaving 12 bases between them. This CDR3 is CASRGGVSTGELFF. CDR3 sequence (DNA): TGTGCCAGCAGGGGGGGAGTGTCCACCGGGGAGCTGTTTTTT.

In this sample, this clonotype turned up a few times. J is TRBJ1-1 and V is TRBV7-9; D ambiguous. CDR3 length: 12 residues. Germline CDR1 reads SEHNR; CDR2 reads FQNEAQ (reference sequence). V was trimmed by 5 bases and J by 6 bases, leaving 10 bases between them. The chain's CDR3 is CASSPYLAEAFF. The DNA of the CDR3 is TGTGCCAGCAGCCCTTACCTTGCTGAAGCTTTCTTT.

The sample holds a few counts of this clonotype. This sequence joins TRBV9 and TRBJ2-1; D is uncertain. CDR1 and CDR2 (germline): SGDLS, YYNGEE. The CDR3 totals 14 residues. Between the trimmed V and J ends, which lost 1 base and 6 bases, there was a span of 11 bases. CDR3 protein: CASSVLLYSNEQFF. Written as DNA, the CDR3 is TGTGCCAGCAGCGTACTCCTTTACAGCAATGAGCAGTTCTTC.

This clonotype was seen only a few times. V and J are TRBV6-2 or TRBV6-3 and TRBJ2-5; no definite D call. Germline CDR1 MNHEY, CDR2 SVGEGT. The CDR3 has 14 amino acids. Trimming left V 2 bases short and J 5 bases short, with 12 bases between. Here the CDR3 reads CASSYRPIGETQYF. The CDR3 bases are TGTGCCAGCAGTTACCGGCCGATTGGCGAGACCCAGTACTTC.

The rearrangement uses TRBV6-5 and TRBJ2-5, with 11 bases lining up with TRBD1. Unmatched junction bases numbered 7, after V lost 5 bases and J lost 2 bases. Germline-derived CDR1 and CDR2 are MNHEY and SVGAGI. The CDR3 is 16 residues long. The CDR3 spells CASSLSGTGGQETQYF. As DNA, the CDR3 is TGTGCCAGCAGTCTATCCGGGACAGGGGGACAAGAGACCCAGTACTTC.